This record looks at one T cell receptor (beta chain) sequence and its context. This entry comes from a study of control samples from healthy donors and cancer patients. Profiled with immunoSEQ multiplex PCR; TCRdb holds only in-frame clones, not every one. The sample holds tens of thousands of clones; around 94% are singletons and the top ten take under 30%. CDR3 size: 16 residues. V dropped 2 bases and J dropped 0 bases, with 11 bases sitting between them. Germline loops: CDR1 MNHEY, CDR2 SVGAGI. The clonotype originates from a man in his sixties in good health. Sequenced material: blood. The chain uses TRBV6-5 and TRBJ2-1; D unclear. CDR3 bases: TGTGCCAGCAGTTACGATCACGAGCGCTCCTACAATGAGCAGTTCTTC. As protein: CASSYDHERSYNEQFF.